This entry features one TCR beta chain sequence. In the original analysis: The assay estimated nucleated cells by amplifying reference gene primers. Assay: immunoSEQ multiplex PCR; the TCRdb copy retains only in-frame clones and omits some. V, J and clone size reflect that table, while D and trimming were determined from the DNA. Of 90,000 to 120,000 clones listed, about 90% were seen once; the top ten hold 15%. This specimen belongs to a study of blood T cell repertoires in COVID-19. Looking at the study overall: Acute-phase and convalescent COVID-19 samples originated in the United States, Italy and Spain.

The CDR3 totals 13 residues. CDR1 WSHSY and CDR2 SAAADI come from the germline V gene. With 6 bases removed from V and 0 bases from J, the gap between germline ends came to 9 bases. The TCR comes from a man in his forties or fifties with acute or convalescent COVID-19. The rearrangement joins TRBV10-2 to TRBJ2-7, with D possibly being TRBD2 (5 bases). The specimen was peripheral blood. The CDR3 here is CASRETTSYEQYF. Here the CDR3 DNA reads TGCGCCAGCAGGGAGACTACCTCCTACGAGCAGTACTTC.